The sequence of this TCR beta chain was determined in a study of regulatory T cells in long-lasting Graves disease. The CDR3 extends over 13 amino acids. Germline-derived CDR1 and CDR2 are MNHGY and SVAAGI. The V gene lost 4 bases and the J gene lost 8 bases, with 14 bases spanning the gap. The time point was: persistent/refractory GD, antithyroid drugs over 5 years with positive TRAb. Generation of the TCR library employed RNA extracted from PBMCs. EDTA tubes were used for drawing 8.5 to 9.5 milliliters of peripheral blood. CDR3-region Arm-PCR and iRepertoire HTBI primers produced the TCR beta libraries. Original processing notes: Samples collectively showed more than 55 TRBV and more than 12 TRBJ segments. TCRdb reprocessed the multiplex PCR reads with MiXCR, giving one entry per CDR3 protein. The V and J calls, along with clone size, are taken from TCRdb and not from the paper's own processing. The repertoire holds 700,000 or so distinct CDR3 sequences, about 32% seen once, with about two fifths in the top ten.

To note about this clonotype: Its antigen is not identified.

Study conclusions and caveats: New patients shared about a thousand public clonotypes, fewer than the approximately 2,500 shared by persistent patients. Favoring TRBV28, TRBJ1-2 and TRBJ2-5 was a feature seen in persistent disease.

Sample: peripheral blood mononuclear cells (PBMCs), taken when the disease was refractory, from a patient treated with antithyroid drugs. V and J are TRBV6-9 and TRBJ1-2; D may be TRBD1 (5 bases). The TCR comes from a female donor with Graves disease. CDR3 nucleotides: TGTGCCAGCAGTTCAGGGAATAAAAGAGGCTACACCTTC. Encoded protein: CASSSGNKRGYTF.